Below, 23 T cell receptor beta chains from the same sample are listed, as sequenced in a study of blood T cell repertoires in COVID-19. The method was immunoSEQ multiplex PCR; TCRdb's version includes in-frame clones alone and lacks a portion of them. This repertoire shows approximately 88,000 clones, roughly 82% found once; its top ten account for around 21%. The specimen was peripheral blood. The receptors derive from a woman of 80 years or more with active or convalescent COVID-19.

This chain links TRBV7-3 with TRBJ1-2; D remains ambiguous. Germline-derived CDR1 and CDR2 are SGHTA and FQGTGA. The CDR3 totals 13 residues. V lost 2 bases and J lost 4, with 8 bases in between. CDR3 sequence (DNA): TGTGCCAGCAGCTTAGGAGGTTTCTATGGCTACACCTTC. Translated, it gives CASSLGGFYGYTF.

The chain has TRBV18 and TRBJ2-1; D possibly corresponds to TRBD1 (6 bases). The germline V gene encodes CDR1 KGHSH and CDR2 LQKENI. V was shortened by 0 bases and J by 3 bases, with 12 bases between the two germline ends. This CDR3 region has 16 residues. This CDR3 is CASSPPGAGLYNEQFF. As DNA, the CDR3 is TGTGCCAGCTCACCACCGGGGGCCGGCCTCTACAATGAGCAGTTCTTC.

The chain employs TRBV4-3 and TRBJ2-3; 7 bases are a match to TRBD2. V lost 4 bases, J lost 1 base, and 5 bases stayed unmatched. This CDR3 is built from 15 residues. Per the germline V gene, CDR1 is LGHNA and CDR2 is YSLEER. The CDR3 region is CASSLAGSGTDTQYF. In DNA form, the CDR3 reads TGCGCCAGCAGCCTAGCGGGTTCAGGCACAGATACGCAGTATTTT.

The V gene is TRBV5-1, the J gene TRBJ2-7; TRBD1 matches at 9 bases. This CDR3 region has 19 residues. The germline gives CDR1 SGHRS, CDR2 YFSETQ. V trimming: 3 bases; J trimming: 2 bases; junction bases outside the gene matches: 18. CDR3 nucleotide sequence: TGCGCCAGCAGCTCGGGCGGATTGAGAGGGACAGGGCTGACCTACGAGCAGTACTTC. Its translation is CASSSGGLRGTGLTYEQYF.

The V and J genes are TRBV7-2 and TRBJ2-2, with TRBD1 matching over 7 bases. The CDR3 spans 15 residues. V gave up 4 bases and J gave up 1 base; unmatched junction bases: 3. From germline, CDR1 is SGHTA and CDR2 FQGNSA. CDR3 loop: CASSSNRGNTGELFF. CDR3 nucleotides: TGTGCCAGCAGCTCGAACAGGGGGAACACCGGGGAGCTGTTTTTT.

This rearrangement joins TRBV5-1 to TRBJ2-2; D gene ambiguous. The ends were cut back, 0 bases at V and 4 bases at J, with 10 bases in the middle. The CDR3 loop spans 15 amino acids. CDR1 is SGHRS and CDR2 is YFSETQ in the germline V gene. The CDR3 sequence: CASSLGMSGTGELFF. The CDR3 region has the DNA TGCGCCAGCAGCTTGGGAATGTCGGGCACCGGGGAGCTGTTTTTT.

V usage is TRBV6-5 and J usage is TRBJ1-5, with TRBD1 matching over 8 bases. V was pared by 5 bases and J by 4 bases, with 4 bases of the junction left unmatched. There are 14 residues in the CDR3. Germline V gene lookup returns CDR1 MNHEY and CDR2 SVGAGI. The CDR3 region has the DNA TGTGCCAGCAGTCCGGACAGGGAGAATCAGCCCCAGCATTTT. This gives the protein CASSPDRENQPQHF.

V and J are TRBV11-2 and TRBJ2-1; the D gene is possibly TRBD2 (6 bases). V was clipped by 3 bases and J by 6 bases, with 12 bases between them. CDR3 length equals 14 residues. Per germline, CDR1 SGHAT and CDR2 FQNNGV. CDR3 coding DNA: TGTGCCAGCAGCTTGGACTATGTGGGCAATGAGCAGTTCTTC. Translated: CASSLDYVGNEQFF.

This rearrangement joins TRBV28 to TRBJ1-1, with D perhaps matching TRBD1 (6 bases). CDR1 is MDHEN and CDR2 is SYDVKM in the germline V gene. Trimming took 5 bases from V and 1 from J, leaving 11 bases between them. This CDR3 has 14 residues. The CDR3 loop is CASSITGRNTEAFF. Here the CDR3 DNA reads TGTGCCAGCAGTATAACAGGGAGGAACACTGAAGCTTTCTTT.

The rearrangement joins TRBV11-2 to TRBJ2-7; D not resolved. The CDR3 covers 11 residues. V lost 4 bases to trimming and J lost 2 bases, with 3 bases between them. In germline, CDR1 is SGHAT, CDR2 FQNNGV. CDR3: CASSSAYEQYF. CDR3 DNA: TGTGCCAGCAGCTCTGCCTACGAGCAGTACTTC.

This clone was seen ten or more times. This chain uses TRBV7-2 with TRBJ1-5; D may be TRBD1 (5 bases). Germline CDR1 and CDR2: SGHTA and FQGNSA. CDR3 length: 13 residues. Trimming removed 3 bases at V and 4 bases at J, with 7 bases between. CDR3 coding DNA: TGTGCCAGCAGCTTTCGGGGGAATCAGCCCCAGCATTTT. Translation: CASSFRGNQPQHF.

This clone was recorded at least ten times. This chain links TRBV3-1 (or the pseudogene TRBV3-2) with TRBJ2-7; D is possibly TRBD2 (5 bases). Trimming removed 3 bases from V and 6 bases from J, with 12 bases in between. Germline CDR1 is LGHDT and CDR2 is YNNKEL (reference sequence). The CDR3 runs to 13 residues. CDR3: CASSHSDGREQYF. As DNA, the CDR3 is TGTGCCAGCAGCCATAGCGACGGCCGCGAGCAGTACTTC.

V is TRBV27 and J is TRBJ2-7, with TRBD1 matching over 8 bases. The CDR3 contains 13 residues. From germline, CDR1 is MNHEY and CDR2 SMNVEV (reference sequence). The ends lost 6 bases at V and 5 bases at J; junction bases unmatched: 6. The CDR3 sequence is CASRLTGAHEQYF. The CDR3 DNA is TGTGCCAGCAGGCTGACAGGGGCCCACGAGCAGTACTTC.

The chain recombines TRBV5-5 with TRBJ1-4; TRBD1 is a possible D gene (6 bases). Trimming took off 3 bases at V and 8 bases at J, with 17 bases between the two ends. Germline CDR1 and CDR2: SGHKS and YYEKEE (reference sequence). The CDR3 covers 15 residues. The CDR3 coding sequence is TGTGCCAGCAGCTGGGAGACAGGAGAACTCGAAAAACTGTTTTTT. Its protein is CASSWETGELEKLFF.

The chain carries TRBV4-3 and TRBJ2-1; TRBD2 matches at 14 bases. The CDR3 runs 19 residues. With 3 bases clipped from V and 7 bases from J, the junction kept 14 bases outside the gene matches. The V gene's germline CDR1 is LGHNA and CDR2 YSLEER. DNA of the CDR3: TGCGCCAGCAGCCACGATCCTAAGACTAGCGGGGGGGCGTGGAATGAGCAGTTCTTC. It translates to CASSHDPKTSGGAWNEQFF.

V is TRBV10-3 and J is TRBJ2-1; D is possibly TRBD1 (5 bases). Trimming took off 8 bases at V and 8 bases at J, with 10 bases between the two ends. The germline V gene encodes CDR1 ENHRY and CDR2 SYGVKD. This CDR3 comprises 11 residues. The CDR3 region is CAIGALDEQFF. In nucleotides, the CDR3 is TGTGCCATCGGGGCTTTGGATGAGCAGTTCTTC.

The genes are TRBV28 and TRBJ1-5, with a tentative D call TRBD1 (5 bases). The CDR3 covers 13 residues. Germline lookup yields CDR1 MDHEN and CDR2 SYDVKM. V lost 6 bases and J 4 bases, leaving 10 bases between the germline ends. CDR3 sequence (DNA): TGTGCCAGCAGACAGGAATTAAATCAGCCCCAGCATTTT. Translating it yields CASRQELNQPQHF.

This chain links TRBV10-3 with TRBJ1-2, with 12 bases identical to TRBD1. V gave up 4 bases and J gave up 7 bases; unmatched junction bases: 10. CDR1 is ENHRY and CDR2 is SYGVKD in the germline V gene. The CDR3 consists of 16 residues. CDR3 bases: TGTGCCATCAGTGGTACCGGGACAGGGGGCTTGCGTGGCTACACCTTC. Protein: CAISGTGTGGLRGYTF.

The chain uses TRBV28 and TRBJ2-4, with 8 bases that match TRBD1. Germline V gene lookup returns CDR1 MDHEN and CDR2 SYDVKM. Germline trimming cut 3 bases from V and 4 bases from J; bases unmatched to any gene: 2. The CDR3 has 14 amino acids. CDR3 nucleotide sequence: TGTGCCAGCAGTTTCGGACAGGGAAAAAACATTCAGTACTTC. It translates to CASSFGQGKNIQYF. Full variable domain (remainder filled in from reference TRBV28 and TRBJ2-4): DVKVTQSSRYLVKRTGEKVFLECVQDMDHENMFWYRQDPGLGLRLIYFSYDVKMKEKGDIPEGYSVSREKKERFSLILESASTNQTSMYLCASSFGQGKNIQYFGAGTRLSVL.

The rearrangement joins TRBV29-1 to TRBJ2-7, with 8 bases matching TRBD1. Per germline, CDR1 SQVTM and CDR2 ANQGSEA. This CDR3 is built from 11 residues. The V and J ends lost 6 bases and 3 bases, in that order; junction bases with no gene match: 1. The CDR3 sequence: CSVGTGYEQYF. The CDR3 DNA follows: TGCAGCGTGGGGACAGGCTACGAGCAGTACTTC.

This clone was recorded a few times. The rearrangement links TRBV5-1 to TRBJ2-7, with D possibly matching TRBD2 (6 bases). The V and J ends lost 0 bases and 6 bases respectively, with 16 bases between them. The CDR3 covers 15 residues. Per germline, CDR1 SGHRS and CDR2 YFSETQ. CDR3 residues: CASSLAAGIPSEQYF. CDR3 DNA sequence: TGCGCCAGCAGCTTGGCCGCGGGGATCCCTTCCGAGCAGTACTTC.

This clone was seen only a few times. This rearrangement joins TRBV7-2 to TRBJ2-6; D not certain. The ends were cut back, 3 bases at V and 0 bases at J, with 6 bases in the middle. Germline V gene data show CDR1 as SGHTA and CDR2 as FQGNSA. CDR3 length: 15 amino acids. CDR3 protein: CASSFSVSGANVLTF. CDR3 coding DNA: TGTGCCAGCAGCTTTTCGGTCTCTGGGGCCAACGTCCTGACTTTC.

J is TRBJ2-5 and V is TRBV5-4, with D possibly TRBD1 on 6 matching bases. Germline V CDR1 and CDR2: SGHNT, YYREEE (reference sequence). The CDR3 is 14 amino acids. V was trimmed by 0 bases and J by 4 bases, leaving 10 bases between them. CDR3 sequence reads: CASSLVGRGETQYF. The CDR3 region has the DNA TGTGCCAGCAGCTTGGTTGGCAGGGGAGAGACCCAGTACTTC.